This paragraph covers one T cell receptor beta chain sequence. Antigen: not known. This CDR3 has 11 amino acids. V shed 10 bases and J shed 5 bases, with 12 bases lying between them. Per the germline V gene, CDR1 is WSHSY and CDR2 is SAAADI. These data come from a study of cytomegalovirus exposure and HLA in healthy donors. The study's findings and limits: The study designated 150 to 200 TCR beta chains cytomegalovirus-associated. Subsequent analysis showed first-cohort TCR clusters tending to co-occur in 120 or so validation repertoires.

This table comes from immunoSEQ multiplex PCR, and its TCRdb copy is limited to in-frame clones, with some not included. The table records tens of thousands of clones, 90% to 95% of them present only once. The sample was PBMCs. This clonotype was obtained from a woman aged 25 to 45 in good health and CMV-seropositive. This chain links TRBV10-2 with TRBJ2-7, with D tentatively TRBD1 (7 bases). The CDR3 bases are TGCGCCACCCAGGGGGGCAACGAGCAGTACTTC. Translated: CATQGGNEQYF.